This T cell receptor (beta chain) was profiled in a study of blood T cell repertoires in COVID-19. The assay was immunoSEQ multiplex PCR, and TCRdb's table has in-frame clones only and misses some. The table lists about 250,000 clones, roughly 88% of them singletons, with around 6.5% in the top ten. The receptor was isolated from a woman younger than 45 with COVID-19, enrolled during active disease. Specimen: peripheral blood.

In nucleotides, the CDR3 is TGTGCCAGCAGCTACCATCCGGGACTAGCGGGAGGGCCTTATGAGCAGTTCTTC. Translation gives CASSYHPGLAGGPYEQFF. The chain carries TRBV11-2 and TRBJ2-1, with 16 bases aligning to TRBD2. Germline trimming cut 4 bases from V and 8 bases from J; bases unmatched to any gene: 11. The CDR3 covers 18 residues. Germline loops: CDR1 SGHAT, CDR2 FQNNGV.